The 13 T cell receptor beta chains below all came from one sample that was sequenced in a study of T cell responses to AZD1222 COVID-19 vaccine. Clones were sequenced by immunoSEQ multiplex PCR, and TCRdb holds only the in-frame ones, with some missing. The sample includes about 72,000 clones, around 87% of them seen just once. The sample in question was peripheral blood, obtained on day 0 of AZD1222 vaccination. The receptors here all came from an adult in good health.

This rearrangement joins TRBV30 to TRBJ1-2; tentative D call: TRBD1 (5 bases). Germline CDR1 GTSNPN, CDR2 SVGIG (reference sequence). The length of the CDR3 is 13 residues. V was cut by 0 bases and J by 8 bases, with 13 bases left in between. CDR3 DNA: TGTGCCTGGAGTGTAGGGCAGGGAGACGGCTACACCTTC. It specifies CAWSVGQGDGYTF.

This chain connects TRBV6-7 to TRBJ1-2, with D perhaps matching TRBD1 (6 bases). TRBV6-7 is an ORF for which the function is uncertain. The CDR3 contains 17 residues. V dropped 10 bases and J dropped 5 bases, with 29 bases sitting between them. The CDR3 nucleotides read TGTGCCATAGAGCGGGTTGGCGGGGCGAGAGGGGGGTATGGCTACACCTTC. Protein sequence: CAIERVGGARGGYGYTF.

This clone was recorded once. The chain uses TRBV18 and TRBJ1-4; D is possibly TRBD1 (6 bases). The germline CDR1 and CDR2 sequences are KGHSH and LQKENI. The CDR3 covers 14 residues. Trimming left V 5 bases short and J 0 bases short, with 7 bases between. The CDR3 DNA is TGTGCCAGCTCAACAGGGACAACTAATGAAAAACTGTTTTTT. Translating gives CASSTGTTNEKLFF. Based on the CDR3 plus reference TRBV18 and TRBJ1-4, the full variable domain is NAGVMQNPRHLVRRRGQEARLRCSPMKGHSHVYWYRQLPEEGLKFMVYLQKENIIDESGMPKERFSAEFPKEGPSILRIQQVVRGDSAAYFCASSTGTTNEKLFFGSGTQLSVL.

CDR3 sequence (DNA): TGTGCCACCAGCAGAGGTGGACAGGGTATGTGGGAGCCCCAGCATTTT. Its translation: CATSRGGQGMWEPQHF. The gene calls are TRBV15 and TRBJ1-5; TRBD1 aligns across 8 bases. From germline, CDR1 is LNHNV and CDR2 YYDKDF (reference sequence). V lost 1 base and J lost 8; bases outside the gene matches: 10. The CDR3 is made up of 16 amino acids.

This chain joins TRBV14 and TRBJ2-2; the D is unclear. The CDR3 extends over 15 amino acids. Germline CDR1 SGHDN, CDR2 FVKESK. With 5 bases removed from V and 5 bases from J, the gap between germline ends came to 15 bases. The CDR3 sequence: CASSKGPVRTGELFF. CDR3 nucleotides: TGTGCCAGCAGCAAAGGGCCCGTGAGGACCGGGGAGCTGTTTTTT.

The chain uses TRBV5-4 and TRBJ2-1; 9 positions match TRBD1. CDR3 length equals 17 residues. CDR1 SGHNT and CDR2 YYREEE come from the germline V gene (reference sequence). The junction had 14 bases not matched to a gene; V was cut back by 4 bases and J by 6 bases. CDR3 protein: CASSHLAGTGNRNEQFF. The CDR3 coding sequence is TGTGCCAGCAGCCACTTGGCCGGGACAGGGAACCGCAATGAGCAGTTCTTC.

This chain uses TRBV2 with TRBJ1-2, with 10 bases identical to TRBD1. This CDR3 comprises 14 residues. J was trimmed by 7 bases and V by 4 bases; bases with no gene match: 6. Germline CDR1 reads SNHLY; CDR2 reads FYNNEI. The CDR3 DNA sequence: TGTGCCAGCAGTGGACAGGGGGCCGCGGGTGGCTACACCTTC. Protein product: CASSGQGAAGGYTF.

The chain carries TRBV28 and TRBJ1-5; D uncertain. Germline CDR1 is MDHEN and CDR2 is SYDVKM. This CDR3 contains 15 residues. V lost 3 bases, J lost 0 bases, and 9 bases lay in between. This chain's CDR3 is CASSFRLYSNQPQHF. The CDR3 DNA sequence: TGTGCCAGCAGTTTTCGTCTGTATAGCAATCAGCCCCAGCATTTT.

This rearrangement joins TRBV18 to TRBJ2-1, with TRBD2 identical over 10 bases. Germline CDR1 KGHSH, CDR2 LQKENI. The CDR3 is made up of 18 amino acids. J lost 3 bases, V lost 0 bases, and 8 bases had no gene match. The CDR3 DNA follows: TGTGCCAGCTCACCACCCCAATATCCTAGCGGGGGCTACAATGAGCAGTTCTTC. Translation gives CASSPPQYPSGGYNEQFF. The full variable domain, its missing parts supplied by reference TRBV18 and TRBJ2-1, is NAGVMQNPRHLVRRRGQEARLRCSPMKGHSHVYWYRQLPEEGLKFMVYLQKENIIDESGMPKERFSAEFPKEGPSILRIQQVVRGDSAAYFCASSPPQYPSGGYNEQFFGPGTRLTVL.

CDR3 sequence reads: CASSLDAGTIPEDTQYF. CDR3 nucleotide sequence: TGTGCCAGCAGCCTTGATGCCGGGACTATTCCCGAAGATACGCAGTATTTT. The gene calls are TRBV5-8 and TRBJ2-3, with 7 bases that match TRBD2. The CDR3 has 17 amino acids. V was pared by 4 bases and J by 5 bases, with 16 bases of the junction left unmatched. Looked up from germline, CDR1 is SGHTS and CDR2 is YDEGEE.

The rearrangement uses TRBV2 and TRBJ1-5, with 11 bases fitting TRBD1. The ends lost 8 bases at V and 5 bases at J; junction bases unmatched: 2. Germline CDR1 is SNHLY and CDR2 is FYNNEI. This CDR3 has 13 residues. In DNA form, the CDR3 reads TGTGCCAGCGGGACAGGGGGGGATCAGCCCCAGCATTTT. As protein: CASGTGGDQPQHF.

V gene TRBV7-3 combines with J gene TRBJ2-2; D is unclear. V dropped 4 bases and J dropped 0 bases, with 18 bases sitting between them. Germline CDR1 and CDR2: SGHTA and FQGTGA. The CDR3 extends over 18 amino acids. CDR3 region: CASSSVGGTYANTGELFF. DNA for the CDR3: TGTGCCAGCAGCTCCGTAGGCGGAACCTACGCGAACACCGGGGAGCTGTTTTTT.

This chain joins TRBV6-5 and TRBJ1-1; TRBD1 might be the D (5 bases). The CDR3 contains 13 residues. CDR1 is MNHEY, CDR2 SVGAGI, per germline. Trimming took 7 bases from V and 6 from J, leaving 15 bases between them. CDR3 in DNA: TGTGCCAGCACCGATAACGGGGGAGCTGAAGCTTTCTTT. Protein: CASTDNGGAEAFF.